The T cell receptor beta chain described here comes from a study of cytomegalovirus exposure and HLA in healthy donors. This clone has a handful of counts. PCR used 60 Vbeta primers and 13 Jbeta primers. Using immunoSEQ multiplex PCR, the repertoire was profiled, and TCRdb retains in-frame clones only, with some absent. The sample yields some 150,000 clones, around nine tenths seen once. The CDR3 covers 16 residues. After removal of 10 bases from V and 3 bases from J, the junction contained 15 bases not matched to a gene. The germline CDR1 and CDR2 sequences are MDHEN and SYDVKM. The sample was PBMCs. The chain uses TRBV28 and TRBJ1-1, with TRBD1 identical over 9 bases. This receptor was obtained from a woman aged 30 to 39 in good health and CMV-seronegative. The CDR3, as DNA: TGTGCCACCATCGGGACAGGGAGTCTCCGGGACACTGAAGCTTTCTTT. Translation gives CATIGTGSLRDTEAFF.